The entry below gives a single T cell receptor beta chain sequence along with its context. This clone was counted between two and nine times. The antigen this receptor binds is unknown. Qualities for individual bases were not recorded, and no much larger clone is one base off. The data stem from a study of metastatic and nonmetastatic thyroid tumors (dated by TCRdb to the early 2020s). General notes on the study: The researchers compared repertoires between peripheral blood samples and tumor or nodule tissue samples from patients with malignant or benign thyroid disease.

No patient had received any treatment before thyroid surgery. The study retrospectively analysed patient clinical samples collected from about 2012 to 2018 using T-cell receptor beta sequencing. Study-wide findings and limitations: In both blood and tumor samples, TCR beta diversity was reported to be significantly higher in malignant tumors than in benign nodules.

The CDR3 runs 14 residues from the cysteine to the phenylalanine. Of all the DNA, just the CDR3 is kept, 42 bases in frame from base 1. The germline V and J ends show losses of 6 bases and 6 bases respectively, and no gene match explains 8 bases of the junction. The library was obtained by PCR. TCRdb lists the instrument as Illumina HiSeq 4000. The TCR beta-chain CDR3 region of each patient was profiled by high-throughput sequencing. The study's own analysis went as follows. CDR3 differences across clinicopathological groups were used to build a classifier for discriminating distant-metastatic papillary thyroid cancer patients. To measure repertoire diversity the researchers used the Shannon index, while the Morisita-Horn index served to gauge how similar the tumor and blood repertoires were. TCRdb cleaned the public reads at Q25 with fastp, built clones with MiXCR and kept in-frame beta chains. It is TCRdb's table, rather than the study itself, that gives the V and J calls and clone size. The sample data list some 15,000 clones, and about 24% of these were observed just once. The ten largest clones capture 7.5% of the sample.

The chain is assembled from TRBV12-3 or TRBV12-4 and TRBJ1-1; TRBD1 aligns with 9 central bases. The sequenced sample consisted of adjacent normal tissue. This clonotype was sampled from a female donor with papillary thyroid cancer or a benign thyroid nodule (not recorded which). Some clones in this sample may be carry-over from other donors' samples. CDR3 region: CASRGQGRWSEAFF. The nucleotides read TGTGCCAGCAGAGGACAGGGGCGCTGGTCTGAAGCTTTCTTT.